The sample holds a few counts of the clone carrying this T cell receptor beta chain. This record belongs to a study of cytomegalovirus exposure and HLA in healthy donors. The wider study: Unique TCRs numbering approximately 80 million, obtained from HLA-typed donors, made up an early data release.

60 Vbeta and 13 Jbeta primers were used in PCR. TCRdb's table, derived via immunoSEQ multiplex PCR, lists solely in-frame clones and lacks some. Of 100,000 to 150,000 clones detected, roughly three quarters appear once; the ten largest clones hold approximately 11%. Germline V CDR1 and CDR2: SGHNT, YYREEE (reference sequence). The CDR3 spans 14 residues. V shed 4 bases and J 10 bases; nucleotides not matched to a gene: 8. The sequencing input was PBMCs. The chain employs TRBV5-4 and TRBJ2-1; TRBD2 agrees at 10 bases. This clonotype originated in a man aged 30 to 45 in good health and CMV-seropositive. CDR3 DNA sequence: TGTGCCAGCAGCCCGCGGGGAGCGGGAGGGGAGCAGTTCTTC. Amino acid sequence: CASSPRGAGGEQFF.